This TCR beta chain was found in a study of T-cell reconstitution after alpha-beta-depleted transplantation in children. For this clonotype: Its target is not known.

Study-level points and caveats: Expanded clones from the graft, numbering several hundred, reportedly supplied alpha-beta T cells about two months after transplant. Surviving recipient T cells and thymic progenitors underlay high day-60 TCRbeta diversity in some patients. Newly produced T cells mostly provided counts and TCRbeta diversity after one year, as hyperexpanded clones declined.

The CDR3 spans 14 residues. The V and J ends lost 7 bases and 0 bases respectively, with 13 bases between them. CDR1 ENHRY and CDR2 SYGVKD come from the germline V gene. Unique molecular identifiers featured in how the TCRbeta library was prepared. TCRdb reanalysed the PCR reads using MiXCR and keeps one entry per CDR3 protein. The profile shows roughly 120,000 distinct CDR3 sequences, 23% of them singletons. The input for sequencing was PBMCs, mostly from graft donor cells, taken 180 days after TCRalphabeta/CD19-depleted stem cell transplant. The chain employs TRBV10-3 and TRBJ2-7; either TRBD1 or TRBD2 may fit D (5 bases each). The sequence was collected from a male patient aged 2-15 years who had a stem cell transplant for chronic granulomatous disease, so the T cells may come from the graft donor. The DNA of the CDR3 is TGTGCCATCAAGCCGGGACGGGACTCCTACGAGCAGTACTTC. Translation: CAIKPGRDSYEQYF.